The 3 T cell receptor beta chains below all came from one sample that was sequenced in a study of blood T cells in healthy people across ages. A second roughly 6 to 11 cycle PCR used barcoded and J-beta primers. TCRdb analysed the 5' RACE reads with MiXCR anew, one entry per CDR3 protein. The sample carries hundreds of thousands of distinct CDR3 sequences, about 27% recorded once. The same specimen was also included in a second study, on T cells of mothers and their children.

The sequencing input was blood. Every receptor here comes from a boy between 2 and 15 years old in good health.

This clonotype was detected a few times. The chain links TRBV7-2 to TRBJ1-3; D not resolved. Trimming removed 5 bases at V and 0 bases at J, with 11 bases between. Germline CDR1 is SGHTA and CDR2 is FQGNSA. The CDR3 length is 15 residues. In DNA form, the CDR3 reads TGTGCCAGCAGCCGATCCGAAGTCTCTGGAAACACCATATATTTT. It yields the protein CASSRSEVSGNTIYF.

The genes are TRBV29-1 and TRBJ2-1, with 9 bases lining up with TRBD2. The germline CDR1 and CDR2 sequences are SQVTM and ANQGSEA. V was pared by 5 bases and J by 10 bases, with 9 bases of the junction left unmatched. CDR3 length: 13 residues. The DNA of the CDR3 is TGCAGCGTTCGGGCTAGCGGGAAGGGCGAGCAGTTCTTC. Residues: CSVRASGKGEQFF.

CDR3 sequence reads: CASSLSRGLGGYTF. CDR3 nucleotide sequence: TGTGCCAGCAGTTTAAGCAGGGGGCTGGGTGGCTACACCTTC. The genes are TRBV27 and TRBJ1-2; 8 bases line up with TRBD1. The germline gives CDR1 MNHEY, CDR2 SMNVEV (reference sequence). This CDR3 has 14 residues. V lost 2 bases to trimming and J lost 7 bases; unmatched junction nucleotides: 6.